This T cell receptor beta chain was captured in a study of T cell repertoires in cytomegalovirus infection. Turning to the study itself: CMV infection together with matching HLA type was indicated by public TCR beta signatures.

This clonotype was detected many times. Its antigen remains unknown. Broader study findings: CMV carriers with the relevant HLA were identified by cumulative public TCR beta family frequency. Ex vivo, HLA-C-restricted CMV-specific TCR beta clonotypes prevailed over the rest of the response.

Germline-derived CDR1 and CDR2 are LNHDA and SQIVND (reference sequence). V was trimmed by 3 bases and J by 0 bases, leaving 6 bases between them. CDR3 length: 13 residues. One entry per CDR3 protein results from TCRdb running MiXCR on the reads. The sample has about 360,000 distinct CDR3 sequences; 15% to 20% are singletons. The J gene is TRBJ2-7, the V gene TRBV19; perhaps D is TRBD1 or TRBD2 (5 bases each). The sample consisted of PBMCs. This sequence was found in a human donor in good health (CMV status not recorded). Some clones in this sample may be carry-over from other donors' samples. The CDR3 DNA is TGTGCCAGTAGTATGAGGGGCTCCTACGAGCAGTACTTC. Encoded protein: CASSMRGSYEQYF.